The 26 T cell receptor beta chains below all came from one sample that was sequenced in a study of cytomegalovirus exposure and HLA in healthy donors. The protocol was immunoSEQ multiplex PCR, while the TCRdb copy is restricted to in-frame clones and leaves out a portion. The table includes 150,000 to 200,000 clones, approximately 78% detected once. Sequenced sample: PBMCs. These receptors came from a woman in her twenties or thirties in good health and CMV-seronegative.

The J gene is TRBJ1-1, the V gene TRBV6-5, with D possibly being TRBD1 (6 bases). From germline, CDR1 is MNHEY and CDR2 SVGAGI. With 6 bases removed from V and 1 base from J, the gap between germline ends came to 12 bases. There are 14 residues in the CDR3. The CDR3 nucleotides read TGTGCCAGCAGCCCTCCCAGGGGGAACACTGAAGCTTTCTTT. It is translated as CASSPPRGNTEAFF.

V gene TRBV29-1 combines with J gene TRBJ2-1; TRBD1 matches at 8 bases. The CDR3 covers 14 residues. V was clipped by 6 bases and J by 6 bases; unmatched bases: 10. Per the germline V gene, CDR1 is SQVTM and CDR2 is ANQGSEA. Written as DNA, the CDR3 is TGCAGCGTCCTATTAGGGACAGGATCCAATGAGCAGTTCTTC. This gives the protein CSVLLGTGSNEQFF.

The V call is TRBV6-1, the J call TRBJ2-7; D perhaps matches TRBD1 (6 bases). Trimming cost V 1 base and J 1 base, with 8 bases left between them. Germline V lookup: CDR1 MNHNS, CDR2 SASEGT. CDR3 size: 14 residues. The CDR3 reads CASSEGTDSYEQYF. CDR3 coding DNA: TGTGCCAGCAGTGAAGGGACAGATTCCTACGAGCAGTACTTC.

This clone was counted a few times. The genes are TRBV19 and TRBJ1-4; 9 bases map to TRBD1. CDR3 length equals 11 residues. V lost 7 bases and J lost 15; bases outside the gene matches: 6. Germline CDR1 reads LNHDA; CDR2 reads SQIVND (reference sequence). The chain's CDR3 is CASMFGQGMFF. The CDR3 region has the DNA TGTGCCAGTATGTTTGGACAGGGGATGTTTTTT.

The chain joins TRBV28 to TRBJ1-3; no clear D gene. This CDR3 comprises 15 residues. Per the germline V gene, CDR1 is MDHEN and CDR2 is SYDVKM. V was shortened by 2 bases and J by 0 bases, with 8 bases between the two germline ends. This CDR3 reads CASSLTRNSGNTIYF. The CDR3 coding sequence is TGTGCCAGCAGTTTAACGCGTAACTCTGGAAACACCATATATTTT.

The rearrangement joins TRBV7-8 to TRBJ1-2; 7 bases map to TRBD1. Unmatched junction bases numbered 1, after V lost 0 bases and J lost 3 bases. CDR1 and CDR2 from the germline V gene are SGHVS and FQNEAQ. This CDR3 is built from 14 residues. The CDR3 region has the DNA TGTGCCAGCAGCTTAGCCGACAGGGACTATGGCTACACCTTC. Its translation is CASSLADRDYGYTF.

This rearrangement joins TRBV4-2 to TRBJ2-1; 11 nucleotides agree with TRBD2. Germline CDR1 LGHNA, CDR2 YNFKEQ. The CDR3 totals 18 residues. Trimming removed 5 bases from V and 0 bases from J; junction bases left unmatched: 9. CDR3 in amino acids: CASSKGLAELSSYNEQFF. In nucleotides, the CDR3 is TGTGCCAGCAGCAAGGGACTAGCGGAACTAAGCTCCTACAATGAGCAGTTCTTC.

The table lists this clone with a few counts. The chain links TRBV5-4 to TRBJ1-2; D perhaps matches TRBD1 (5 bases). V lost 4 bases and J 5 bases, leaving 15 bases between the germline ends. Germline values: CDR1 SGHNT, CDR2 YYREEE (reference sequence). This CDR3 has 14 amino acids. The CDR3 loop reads CASSGGKGAYGYTF. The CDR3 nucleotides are TGTGCCAGCAGCGGGGGGAAGGGAGCATATGGCTACACCTTC.

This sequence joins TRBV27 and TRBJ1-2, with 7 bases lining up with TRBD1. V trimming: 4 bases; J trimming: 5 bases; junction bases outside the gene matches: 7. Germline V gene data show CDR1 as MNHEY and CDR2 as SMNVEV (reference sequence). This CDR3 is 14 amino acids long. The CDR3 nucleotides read TGTGCCAGCAGTTCTCCGGGACAGACTTATGGCTACACCTTC. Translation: CASSSPGQTYGYTF.

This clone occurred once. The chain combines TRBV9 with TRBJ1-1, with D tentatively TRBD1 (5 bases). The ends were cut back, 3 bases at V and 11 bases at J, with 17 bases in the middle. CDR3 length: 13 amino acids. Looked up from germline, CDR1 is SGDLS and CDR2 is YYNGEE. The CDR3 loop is CASSAGGRAGAFF. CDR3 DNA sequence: TGTGCCAGCAGCGCTGGGGGGAGGGCCGGGGCTTTCTTT.

The CDR3 sequence: CASSPVAGQYEQYF. In DNA form, the CDR3 reads TGTGCCAGCAGCCCAGTCGCAGGGCAGTACGAGCAGTACTTC. The V call is TRBV6-1, the J call TRBJ2-7, with D possibly matching TRBD1 (5 bases). Trimming shortened V by 6 bases and J by 4 bases, and 16 bases separated the two germline ends. The CDR3 length is 14 residues. Germline loops: CDR1 MNHNS, CDR2 SASEGT.

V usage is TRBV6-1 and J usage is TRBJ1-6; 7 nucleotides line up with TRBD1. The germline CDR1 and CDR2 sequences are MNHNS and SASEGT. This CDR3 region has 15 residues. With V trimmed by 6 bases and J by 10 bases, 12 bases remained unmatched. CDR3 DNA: TGTGCCAGCAGCCGCGGACAGGCCTTAGGGTCACCCCTCCACTTT. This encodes CASSRGQALGSPLHF.

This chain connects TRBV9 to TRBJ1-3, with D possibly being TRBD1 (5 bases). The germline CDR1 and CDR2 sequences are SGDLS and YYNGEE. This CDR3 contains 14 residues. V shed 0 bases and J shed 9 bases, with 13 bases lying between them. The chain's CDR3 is CASSVEGRVATIYF. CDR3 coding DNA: TGTGCCAGCAGCGTAGAGGGCAGGGTGGCCACCATATATTTT.

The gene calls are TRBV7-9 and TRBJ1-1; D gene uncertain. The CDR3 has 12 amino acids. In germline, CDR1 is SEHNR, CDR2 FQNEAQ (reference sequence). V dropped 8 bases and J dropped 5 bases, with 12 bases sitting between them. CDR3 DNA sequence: TGTGCCAGCGCGGCCTCAGTGACTGAAGCTTTCTTT. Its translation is CASAASVTEAFF.

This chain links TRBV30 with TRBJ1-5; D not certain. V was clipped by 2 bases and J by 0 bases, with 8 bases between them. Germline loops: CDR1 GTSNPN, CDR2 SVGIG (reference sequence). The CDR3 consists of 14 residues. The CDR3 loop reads CAWSRSNSNQPQHF. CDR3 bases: TGTGCCTGGAGTCGGTCCAATAGCAATCAGCCCCAGCATTTT.

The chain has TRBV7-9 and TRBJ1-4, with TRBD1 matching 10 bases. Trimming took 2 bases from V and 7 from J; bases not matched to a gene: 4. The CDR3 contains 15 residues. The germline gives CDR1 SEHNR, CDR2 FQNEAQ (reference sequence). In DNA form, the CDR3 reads TGTGCCAGCAGCTTAAAACGGACAGGGGGTGAAAAACTGTTTTTT. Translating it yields CASSLKRTGGEKLFF.

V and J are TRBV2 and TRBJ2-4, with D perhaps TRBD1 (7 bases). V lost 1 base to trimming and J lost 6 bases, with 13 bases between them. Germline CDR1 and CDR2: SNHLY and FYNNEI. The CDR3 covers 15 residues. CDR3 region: CASSEGRGQGNIQYF. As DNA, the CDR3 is TGTGCCAGCAGTGAAGGGAGGGGGCAGGGAAACATTCAGTACTTC.

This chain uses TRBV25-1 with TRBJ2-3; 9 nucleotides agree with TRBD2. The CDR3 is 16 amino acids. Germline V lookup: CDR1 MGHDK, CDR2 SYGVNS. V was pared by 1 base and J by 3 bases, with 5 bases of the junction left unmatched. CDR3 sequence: CASSEFAGGPTDTQYF. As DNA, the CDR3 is TGTGCCAGCAGTGAATTCGCGGGAGGGCCAACAGATACGCAGTATTTT.

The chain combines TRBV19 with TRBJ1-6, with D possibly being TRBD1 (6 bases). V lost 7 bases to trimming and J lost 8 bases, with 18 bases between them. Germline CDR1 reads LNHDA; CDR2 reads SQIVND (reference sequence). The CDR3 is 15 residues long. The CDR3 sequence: CASTSRHREDSPLHF. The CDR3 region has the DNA TGTGCCAGTACCTCCCGGCACAGGGAAGATTCACCCCTCCACTTT.

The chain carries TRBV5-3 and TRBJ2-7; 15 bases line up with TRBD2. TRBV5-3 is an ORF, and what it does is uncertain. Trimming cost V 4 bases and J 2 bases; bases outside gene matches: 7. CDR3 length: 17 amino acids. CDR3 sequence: CARSPGLAGGQTYEQYF. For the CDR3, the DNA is TGTGCCAGAAGCCCGGGACTAGCGGGAGGACAAACCTACGAGCAGTACTTC.

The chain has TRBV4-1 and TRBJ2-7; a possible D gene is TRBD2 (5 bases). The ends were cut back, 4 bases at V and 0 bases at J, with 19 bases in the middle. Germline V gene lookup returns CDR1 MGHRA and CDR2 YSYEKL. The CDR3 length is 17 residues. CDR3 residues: CASSPHGVSPSSYEQYF. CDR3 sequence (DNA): TGCGCCAGCAGCCCCCACGGGGTTAGCCCTAGCTCCTACGAGCAGTACTTC.

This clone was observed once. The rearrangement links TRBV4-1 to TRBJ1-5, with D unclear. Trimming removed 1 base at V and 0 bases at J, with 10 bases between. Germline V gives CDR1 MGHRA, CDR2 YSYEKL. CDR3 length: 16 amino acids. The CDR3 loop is CASSQGHSNSNQPQHF. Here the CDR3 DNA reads TGCGCCAGCAGCCAAGGACACAGTAATAGCAATCAGCCCCAGCATTTT.

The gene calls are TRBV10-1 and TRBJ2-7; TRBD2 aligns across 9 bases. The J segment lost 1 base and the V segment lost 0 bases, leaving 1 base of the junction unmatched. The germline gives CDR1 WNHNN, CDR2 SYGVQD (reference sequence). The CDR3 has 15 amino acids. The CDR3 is CASSESTSGSYEQYF. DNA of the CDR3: TGCGCCAGCAGTGAGTCGACTAGCGGTTCCTACGAGCAGTACTTC.

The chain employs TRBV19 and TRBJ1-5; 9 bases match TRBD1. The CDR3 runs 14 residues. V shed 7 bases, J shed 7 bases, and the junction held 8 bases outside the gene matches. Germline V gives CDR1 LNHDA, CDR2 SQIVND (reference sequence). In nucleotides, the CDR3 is TGTGCCAGTACCATCGGACAGGGGCACCAGCCCCAGCATTTT. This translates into CASTIGQGHQPQHF.

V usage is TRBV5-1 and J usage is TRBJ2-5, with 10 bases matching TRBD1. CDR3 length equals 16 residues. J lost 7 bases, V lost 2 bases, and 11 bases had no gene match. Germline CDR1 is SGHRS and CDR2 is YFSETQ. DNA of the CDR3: TGCGCCAGCAGCTTTTCCCACGACAGGGGGCTGGGGACCCAGTACTTC. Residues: CASSFSHDRGLGTQYF.

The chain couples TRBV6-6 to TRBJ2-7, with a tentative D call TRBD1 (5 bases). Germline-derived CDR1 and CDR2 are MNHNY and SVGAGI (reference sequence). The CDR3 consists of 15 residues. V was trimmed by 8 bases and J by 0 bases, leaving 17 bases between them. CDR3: CASRLGLKSSYEQYF. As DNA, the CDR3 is TGTGCCAGCCGTCTGGGGCTTAAAAGCTCCTACGAGCAGTACTTC.